One sample yielded the 2 T cell receptor beta chains listed below, sequenced in a study of shared T cell receptors in the human thymus (dated by TCRdb to the early 2020s). Libraries were prepared through the immunoSEQ multiplex PCR assay. The table comes from immuneACCESS by way of TCRdb, which keeps in-frame sequences with V and J called. Part of the clones is missing from these tables; in studies checked, under half for an unresolved V gene and the rest for unknown reasons. For this sample there are more than 300,000 clones; 95% appear just once. The ten most abundant clones make up approximately 0.02% of the sample. The sequencing sample was made of thymocytes. These receptors all come from a human donor.

The chain links TRBV15 to TRBJ2-6; D not certain. The V end lost 0 bases, the J end lost 0 bases, and 6 bases lay between the germline ends. CDR3 length: 16 residues. Germline V gene lookup returns CDR1 LNHNV and CDR2 YYDKDF (reference sequence). CDR3 coding DNA: TGTGCCACCAGCAGAGAAGGCGTCTCTGGGGCCAACGTCCTGACTTTC. Its translation: CATSREGVSGANVLTF.

The J gene is TRBJ2-7, the V gene TRBV6-6; a weak D match, TRBD2 (5 bases). Germline assignment: CDR1 MNHNY and CDR2 SVGAGI (reference sequence). V lost 4 bases, J lost 7 bases, and 23 bases lay in between. This CDR3 comprises 16 residues. The DNA of the CDR3 is TGTGCCAGCAGTTCTCCCCTGGGCGGATCCACGGGGGAGCAGTACTTC. Translated: CASSSPLGGSTGEQYF.